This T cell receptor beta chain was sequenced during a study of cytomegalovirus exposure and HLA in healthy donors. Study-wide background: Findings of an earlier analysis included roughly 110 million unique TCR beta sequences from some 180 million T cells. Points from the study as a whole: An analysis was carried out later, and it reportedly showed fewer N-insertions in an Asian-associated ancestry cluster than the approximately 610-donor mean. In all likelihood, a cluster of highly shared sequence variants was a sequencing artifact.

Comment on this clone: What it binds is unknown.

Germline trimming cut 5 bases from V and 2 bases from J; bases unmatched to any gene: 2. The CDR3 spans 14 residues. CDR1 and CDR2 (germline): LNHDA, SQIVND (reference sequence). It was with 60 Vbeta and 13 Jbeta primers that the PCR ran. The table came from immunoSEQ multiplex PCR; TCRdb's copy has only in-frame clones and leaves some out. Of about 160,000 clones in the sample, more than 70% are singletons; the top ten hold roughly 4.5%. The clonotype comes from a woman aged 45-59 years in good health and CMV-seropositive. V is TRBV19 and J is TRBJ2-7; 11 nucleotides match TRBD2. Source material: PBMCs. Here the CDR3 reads CASSPTSGAYEQYF. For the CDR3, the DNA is TGTGCCAGTAGTCCGACTAGCGGGGCCTACGAGCAGTACTTC.